Listed here is a single T cell receptor beta chain. The target antigen is unknown. The germline V gene has CDR1 SGHAT and CDR2 FQNNGV. Trimming took off 5 bases at V and 5 bases at J, with 5 bases between the two ends. CDR3 length: 11 residues. This entry comes from a study of T cell responses to AZD1222 COVID-19 vaccine. Regarding the study as a whole: Most donors were white British and more were female, and clonal diversity was possibly underestimated. In the spike-specific TCR repertoire, nearly half reportedly target unmutated variant regions.

Repertoires were generated with immunoSEQ multiplex PCR, while TCRdb's copy carries only in-frame clones and drops some. This table has around 100,000 clones, 80% to 90% appearing once. The chain has TRBV11-2 and TRBJ2-3, with D possibly matching TRBD2 (5 bases). The source is an adult in good health. The material was peripheral blood, obtained on day 0 of AZD1222 vaccination. The CDR3: CASSGGDTQYF. The CDR3, as DNA: TGTGCCAGCAGCGGAGGAGATACGCAGTATTTT.